A single sample is the source of the 25 T cell receptor beta chains below, sequenced in a study of T cell responses to AZD1222 COVID-19 vaccine (dated by TCRdb to about 2021). The method was the immunoSEQ multiplex PCR assay. Imported from immuneACCESS, the table was reduced by TCRdb to in-frame sequences with V and J called. These copies leave out some clones; in studies compared against another copy, an unresolved V gene accounts for under half, and the cause of the remainder is not known. Across this sample there are around 120,000 clones, with 70% to 90% seen only once. The ten largest make up roughly 2.4% of the sample. In the paper's terms, the time point label means: baseline before first vaccination. The sequences come from peripheral blood, collected on day 0 of AZD1222 vaccination. These receptors all stem from an adult in good health.

The chain combines TRBV27 with TRBJ1-6; TRBD1 might be the D (5 bases). The V gene's germline CDR1 is MNHEY and CDR2 SMNVEV (reference sequence). Trimming shortened V by 0 bases and J by 9 bases, and 15 bases separated the two germline ends. The CDR3 covers 16 residues. CDR3 residues: CASSLSIQGHGSPLHF. As DNA, the CDR3 is TGTGCCAGCAGTTTATCGATTCAGGGCCATGGTTCACCCCTCCACTTT.

The CDR3 DNA is TGCGCCAGCAGCCCCCGTGGGACAGGGGCGTTTCGGAGCACAGATACGCAGTATTTT. It codes for CASSPRGTGAFRSTDTQYF. The gene calls are TRBV5-1 and TRBJ2-3; 10 nucleotides agree with TRBD1. This CDR3 comprises 19 residues. Germline CDR1 is SGHRS and CDR2 is YFSETQ. The V gene end was trimmed by 4 bases and the J gene end by 0 bases; junction bases not matched to a gene: 14. The whole variable domain, remainder taken from reference TRBV5-1 and TRBJ2-3, is KAGVTQTPRYLIKTRGQQVTLSCSPISGHRSVSWYQQTPGQGLQFLFEYFSETQRNKGNFPGRFSGRQFSNSRSEMNVSTLELGDSALYLCASSPRGTGAFRSTDTQYFGPGTRLTVL.

This chain connects TRBV2 to TRBJ2-3; D remains ambiguous. V was shortened by 8 bases and J by 2 bases, with 11 bases between the two germline ends. The germline gives CDR1 SNHLY, CDR2 FYNNEI. The CDR3 runs 13 residues. Written as DNA, the CDR3 is TGTGCCAGCGGTTCTAGGGTCACAGATACGCAGTATTTT. Translated: CASGSRVTDTQYF.

The V call is TRBV27, the J call TRBJ2-1; TRBD2 aligns across 8 bases. Trimming cost V 5 bases and J 7 bases; bases outside gene matches: 7. This CDR3 region has 14 residues. In germline, CDR1 is MNHEY, CDR2 SMNVEV (reference sequence). The CDR3 here is CASSPRGGRNEQFF. The CDR3 bases are TGTGCCAGCAGTCCCCGTGGCGGGAGGAATGAGCAGTTCTTC.

This chain connects TRBV28 to TRBJ1-5; no firm D call. V lost 8 bases and J 4 bases, leaving 12 bases between the germline ends. Germline lookup yields CDR1 MDHEN and CDR2 SYDVKM. CDR3 length equals 13 residues. CDR3: CASLTTPNQPQHF. CDR3 sequence (DNA): TGTGCCAGCTTGACCACCCCAAATCAGCCCCAGCATTTT.

CDR3 DNA sequence: TGTGCCAGCAGCTTAGTAGGGGGACAGGGGGCCCACGAGCAGTACTTC. Its translation: CASSLVGGQGAHEQYF. The rearrangement links TRBV7-2 to TRBJ2-7; 12 nucleotides agree with TRBD1. CDR3 length: 16 amino acids. Germline V CDR1 and CDR2: SGHTA, FQGNSA. V lost 1 base, J lost 5 bases, and 6 bases stayed unmatched.

The J gene is TRBJ1-1, the V gene TRBV5-4; TRBD1 might be the D (6 bases). Germline-derived CDR1 and CDR2 are SGHNT and YYREEE (reference sequence). The V end was cut by 4 bases, the J end by 0 bases, with 10 bases between. There are 14 residues in the CDR3. This CDR3 reads CASSGRGLNTEAFF. The CDR3 DNA is TGTGCCAGCAGCGGCAGGGGTCTGAACACTGAAGCTTTCTTT.

This chain joins TRBV2 and TRBJ2-1, with no clear D. Germline lookup yields CDR1 SNHLY and CDR2 FYNNEI. The V and J ends lost 3 bases and 0 bases respectively, with 9 bases between them. This CDR3 has 15 residues. The CDR3 loop is CASSDSPNSYNEQFF. The CDR3, as DNA: TGTGCCAGCAGTGACTCTCCCAACTCCTACAATGAGCAGTTCTTC.

The chain uses TRBV3-1 (or the pseudogene TRBV3-2) and TRBJ2-5; D not resolved. The CDR3 runs 15 residues. Germline V gene lookup returns CDR1 LGHDT and CDR2 YNNKEL (reference sequence). Trimming stripped 1 base from V and 2 bases from J, with 11 bases between. The CDR3: CASSQVSPEQETQYF. The CDR3 DNA is TGTGCCAGCAGCCAAGTGTCACCTGAACAAGAGACCCAGTACTTC.

The rearrangement links TRBV3-1 (or the pseudogene TRBV3-2) to TRBJ2-3; D is undetermined. The CDR3 spans 17 residues. Trimming took off 2 bases at V and 3 bases at J, with 18 bases between the two ends. The germline CDR1 and CDR2 sequences are LGHDT and YNNKEL (reference sequence). CDR3: CASSQNAGLSGTDTQYF. The CDR3 DNA sequence: TGTGCCAGCAGCCAAAATGCTGGGTTGTCTGGGACAGATACGCAGTATTTT.

V is TRBV6-5 and J is TRBJ1-6, with TRBD1 matching over 8 bases. V lost 7 bases, J lost 4 bases, and 6 bases stayed unmatched. Germline values: CDR1 MNHEY, CDR2 SVGAGI. The CDR3 sequence is 15 residues long. This CDR3 is CASTDRGSYNSPLHF. The CDR3, as DNA: TGTGCCAGCACCGACAGGGGAAGTTATAATTCACCCCTCCACTTT.

This clone was seen only once. The gene calls are TRBV6-1 and TRBJ2-1; tentatively, D is TRBD1 or TRBD2 (5 bases each). In germline, CDR1 is MNHNS, CDR2 SASEGT. Trimming took off 0 bases at V and 5 bases at J, with 11 bases between the two ends. The CDR3 covers 15 residues. The CDR3 bases are TGTGCCAGCAGTGAAGCGGGGGTTCGGAACAATGAGCAGTTCTTC. Translated, it gives CASSEAGVRNNEQFF.

This clone was found once. The chain recombines TRBV10-2 with TRBJ1-2; the match to TRBD1 covers 7 bases. The CDR3 sequence is 17 residues long. CDR1 WSHSY and CDR2 SAAADI come from the germline V gene. After removal of 2 bases from V and 1 base from J, the junction contained 10 bases not matched to a gene. The CDR3 sequence is CASSEPTTGDRNYGYTF. For the CDR3, the DNA is TGCGCCAGCAGTGAGCCTACCACAGGGGATCGTAACTATGGCTACACCTTC.

The chain is built from TRBV7-2 and TRBJ2-2; possibly TRBD2 for D (6 bases). The V end was cut by 3 bases, the J end by 6 bases, with 11 bases between. There are 14 residues in the CDR3. Germline loops: CDR1 SGHTA, CDR2 FQGNSA. The CDR3 coding sequence is TGTGCCAGCAGCTTTAGGAGGGGTCCCGGGGAGCTGTTTTTT. Its translation is CASSFRRGPGELFF.

The chain couples TRBV10-3 to TRBJ2-7, with D perhaps assigned TRBD1 or TRBD2 (6 bases each). The CDR3 has 11 residues. Germline-derived CDR1 and CDR2 are ENHRY and SYGVKD. Deletions cut 10 bases from V and 9 bases from J, with 16 bases between. The CDR3 loop reads CATKGGLGQYF. The CDR3, as DNA: TGTGCCACGAAGGGGGGACTGGGGCAGTACTTC.

This clone is classed as medium-sized. The chain uses TRBV27 and TRBJ1-6; 9 bases line up with TRBD1. V trimming: 4 bases; J trimming: 7 bases; junction bases outside the gene matches: 5. The CDR3 has 15 amino acids. CDR1 MNHEY and CDR2 SMNVEV come from the germline V gene (reference sequence). This CDR3 is CASSSRTGANSPLHF. In nucleotides, the CDR3 is TGTGCCAGCAGTTCTAGGACAGGGGCGAATTCACCCCTCCACTTT.

The rearrangement joins TRBV10-2 to TRBJ2-5; D perhaps matches TRBD1 (6 bases). Trimming removed 10 bases at V and 2 bases at J, with 14 bases between. Germline assignment: CDR1 WSHSY and CDR2 SAAADI. CDR3 length: 13 amino acids. The CDR3, as DNA: TGCGCCACGGGACACGAGATTCAAGAGACCCAGTACTTC. Its translation is CATGHEIQETQYF.

This chain joins TRBV19 and TRBJ1-5, with D perhaps TRBD1 (5 bases). V lost 10 bases and J 4 bases, leaving 17 bases between the germline ends. Germline-derived CDR1 and CDR2 are LNHDA and SQIVND (reference sequence). This CDR3 comprises 14 residues. The CDR3 DNA sequence: TGTGCCACCATGAATCAGGGATTGAATCAGCCCCAGCATTTT. As protein: CATMNQGLNQPQHF.

The chain employs TRBV27 and TRBJ1-3, with D possibly being TRBD1 (5 bases). Trimming stripped 6 bases from V and 0 bases from J, with 6 bases between. CDR3 length: 13 amino acids. In germline, CDR1 is MNHEY, CDR2 SMNVEV (reference sequence). The CDR3 coding sequence is TGTGCCAGCAGCAGGGCCTCTGGAAACACCATATATTTT. Its protein is CASSRASGNTIYF.

The rearrangement uses TRBV28 and TRBJ2-3, with 10 bases identical to TRBD1. The CDR3 covers 14 residues. Trimming cost V 6 bases and J 6 bases; bases outside gene matches: 6. Germline V CDR1 and CDR2: MDHEN, SYDVKM. This CDR3 reads CASRGTGDVDTQYF. CDR3 coding DNA: TGTGCCAGCAGGGGGACAGGGGATGTGGATACGCAGTATTTT.

The rearrangement uses TRBV12-3 or TRBV12-4 and TRBJ2-1; D is unresolved. CDR3 length equals 13 residues. V shed 3 bases and J shed 9 bases, with 12 bases lying between them. CDR3 nucleotides: TGTGCCAGCAGTTTGGCGCGACCCGGTGAGCAGTTCTTC. It is translated as CASSLARPGEQFF.

The rearrangement joins TRBV7-2 to TRBJ1-2, with D tentatively TRBD1 (5 bases). Trimming removed 2 bases at V and 4 bases at J, with 8 bases between. This CDR3 is built from 13 residues. The germline V gene encodes CDR1 SGHTA and CDR2 FQGNSA. Written as DNA, the CDR3 is TGTGCCAGCAGCTTACAGGGTACCTATGGCTACACCTTC. Translated, it gives CASSLQGTYGYTF. The full variable domain, with the rest looked up from reference TRBV7-2 and TRBJ1-2, is GAGVSQSPSNKVTEKGKDVELRCDPISGHTALYWYRQSLGQGLEFLIYFQGNSAPDKSGLPSDRFSAERTGGSVSTLTIQRTQQEDSAVYLCASSLQGTYGYTFGSGTRLTVV.

The V gene is TRBV28, the J gene TRBJ1-1, with D perhaps TRBD1 (6 bases). Per the germline V gene, CDR1 is MDHEN and CDR2 is SYDVKM. The V and J ends lost 7 bases and 0 bases respectively, with 18 bases between them. The CDR3 totals 16 residues. CDR3 amino acids: CASTQGGQGMNTEAFF. DNA of the CDR3: TGTGCCAGCACCCAAGGGGGGCAGGGGATGAACACTGAAGCTTTCTTT.

The chain carries TRBV30 and TRBJ1-5, with 11 nucleotides matching TRBD1. Germline V lookup: CDR1 GTSNPN, CDR2 SVGIG (reference sequence). V lost 3 bases, J lost 11 bases, and 6 bases stayed unmatched. The CDR3 sequence is 13 residues long. Here the CDR3 DNA reads TGTGCCTGGAGGGGGGACAGGGGGTCGGCCCAGCATTTT. Residues: CAWRGDRGSAQHF.

This rearrangement joins TRBV6-1 to TRBJ1-1; D is possibly TRBD1 (5 bases). CDR1 is MNHNS, CDR2 SASEGT, per germline. The CDR3 length is 17 residues. Trimming took 2 bases from V and 2 from J, leaving 18 bases between them. CDR3 nucleotide sequence: TGTGCCAGCAGTGAATTACACTCTTTCGGGACCAACACTGAAGCTTTCTTT. Translated, it gives CASSELHSFGTNTEAFF.